Below are 6 T cell receptor beta chains sequenced from a single sample in a study of blood T cell repertoires in COVID-19. Sequenced by immunoSEQ multiplex PCR; TCRdb stores in-frame clones only, minus some. The table shows some 70,000 clones, with approximately 80% occurring only once. Sequenced sample: peripheral blood. These receptors were taken from a human donor in a cohort sampled during active COVID-19.

The chain employs TRBV24-1 and TRBJ1-5, with no clear D. V lost 4 bases, J lost 5 bases, and 5 bases lay in between. Germline V gene sequence: CDR1 KGHDR, CDR2 SFDVKD. This CDR3 spans 12 amino acids. The CDR3 region has the DNA TGTGCCACCAGTGACCCTGATCAGCCCCAGCATTTT. Protein sequence: CATSDPDQPQHF.

CDR3 sequence reads: CASSVGLAGNQETQYF. The CDR3 nucleotides are TGTGCCAGCAGCGTAGGGCTAGCGGGAAACCAAGAGACCCAGTACTTC. V usage is TRBV9 and J usage is TRBJ2-5; 9 nucleotides agree with TRBD2. The CDR3 spans 16 residues. The germline gives CDR1 SGDLS, CDR2 YYNGEE. J gave up 0 bases and V 0 bases, and 3 bases lay outside the gene matches.

The chain carries TRBV5-1 and TRBJ2-7; 10 bases map to TRBD2. Looked up from germline, CDR1 is SGHRS and CDR2 is YFSETQ. Trimming removed 0 bases from V and 7 bases from J; junction bases left unmatched: 10. There are 16 residues in the CDR3. CDR3 nucleotide sequence: TGCGCCAGCAGCTTGGCCCCTAGCGGGGGCTCCCCAGAGCAGTACTTC. This codes for CASSLAPSGGSPEQYF.

V is TRBV5-7 and J is TRBJ1-4; unclear D gene. TRBV5-7 is assigned to the ORF class and has an uncertain function. This CDR3 comprises 14 residues. The V and J ends lost 0 bases and 8 bases respectively, with 11 bases between them. CDR3 in amino acids: CASSLAQRKEKLFF. The CDR3 coding sequence is TGTGCCAGCAGCTTGGCCCAGAGGAAGGAAAAACTGTTTTTT.

V and J are TRBV12-3 or TRBV12-4 and TRBJ1-4; D gene ambiguous. The CDR3 is 13 amino acids. The ends were cut back, 2 bases at V and 8 bases at J, with 9 bases in the middle. CDR3 region: CASSLKTREKLFF. The CDR3 region has the DNA TGTGCCAGCAGTTTAAAGACTCGAGAAAAACTGTTTTTT.

V is TRBV5-6 and J is TRBJ2-7; TRBD2 matches at 8 bases. There are 15 residues in the CDR3. V dropped 0 bases and J dropped 2; count of bases not matched to a gene: 4. Germline-derived CDR1 and CDR2 are SGHDT and YYEEEE. The DNA for the CDR3 is TGTGCCAGCAGCTTGGCAACTAGCGGCCCCTACGAGCAGTACGTC. Translated, it gives CASSLATSGPYEQYV.